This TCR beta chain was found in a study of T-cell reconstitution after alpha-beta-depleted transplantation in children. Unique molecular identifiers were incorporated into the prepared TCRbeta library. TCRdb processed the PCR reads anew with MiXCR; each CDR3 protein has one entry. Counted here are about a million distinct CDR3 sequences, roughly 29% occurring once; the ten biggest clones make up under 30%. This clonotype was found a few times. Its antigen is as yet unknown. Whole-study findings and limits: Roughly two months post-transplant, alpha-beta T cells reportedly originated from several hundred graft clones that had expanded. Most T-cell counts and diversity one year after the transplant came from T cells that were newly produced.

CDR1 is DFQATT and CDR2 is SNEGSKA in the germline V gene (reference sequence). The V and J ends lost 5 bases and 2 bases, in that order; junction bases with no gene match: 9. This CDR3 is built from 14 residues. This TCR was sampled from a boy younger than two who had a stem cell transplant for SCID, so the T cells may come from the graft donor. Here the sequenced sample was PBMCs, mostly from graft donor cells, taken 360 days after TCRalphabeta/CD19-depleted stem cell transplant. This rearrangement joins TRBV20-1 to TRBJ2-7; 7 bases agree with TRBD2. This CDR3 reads CSAVLGRAPYEQYF. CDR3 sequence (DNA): TGCAGTGCTGTCTTGGGGAGGGCCCCCTACGAGCAGTACTTC.